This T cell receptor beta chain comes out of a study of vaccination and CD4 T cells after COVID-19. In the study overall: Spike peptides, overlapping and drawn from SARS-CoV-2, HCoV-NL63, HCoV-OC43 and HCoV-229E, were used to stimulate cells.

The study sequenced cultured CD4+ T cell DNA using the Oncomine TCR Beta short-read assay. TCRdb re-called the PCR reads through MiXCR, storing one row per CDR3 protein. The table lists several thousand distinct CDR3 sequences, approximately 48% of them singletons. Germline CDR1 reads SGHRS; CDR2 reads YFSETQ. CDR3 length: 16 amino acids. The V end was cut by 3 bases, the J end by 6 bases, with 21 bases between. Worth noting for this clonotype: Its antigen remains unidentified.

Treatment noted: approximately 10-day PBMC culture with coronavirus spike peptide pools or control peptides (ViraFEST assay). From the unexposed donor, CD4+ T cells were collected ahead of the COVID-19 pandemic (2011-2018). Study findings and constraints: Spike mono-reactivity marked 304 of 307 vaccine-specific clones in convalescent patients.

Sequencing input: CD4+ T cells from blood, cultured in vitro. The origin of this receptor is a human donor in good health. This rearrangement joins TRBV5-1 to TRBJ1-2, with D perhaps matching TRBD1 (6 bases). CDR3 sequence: CASSWGLWQRENGYTF. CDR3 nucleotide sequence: TGCGCCAGCAGCTGGGGGCTTTGGCAGAGGGAGAATGGCTACACCTTC.